This is a list of T cell receptor beta chains from one sample in a study of blood T cell repertoires in COVID-19. Here immunoSEQ multiplex PCR was the method, and the copy in TCRdb shows in-frame clones only, minus some. This sample has tens of thousands of clones; about 90% occur once, and the top ten carry 1.1%. Sequencing input: peripheral blood. The receptor source for this set is a human donor in a cohort sampled during active COVID-19. Each CDR3 is given with its conserved first and last residue. D genes are given only for firm matches. Where a row states a size, it is once, few, many or the class of an expanded clone; other rows omit it.

clone size: .
D gene: TRBD2
J gene: TRBJ2-3
V gene: TRBV6-2/TRBV6-3
CDR3 length: 15
CDR3 protein: CASSDERGSTDTQYF
CDR3 DNA: TGTGCCAGCAGTGACGAGCGGGGCAGCACAGATACGCAGTATTTT

clone size: .
D gene: TRBD1
J gene: TRBJ1-4
V gene: TRBV11-2
CDR3 length: 15
CDR3 protein: CASSSSGTGAEKLFF
CDR3 DNA: TGTGCCAGCAGCTCTTCCGGGACAGGGGCTGAAAAACTGTTTTTT

clone size: once
D gene: TRBD1
J gene: TRBJ1-2
V gene: TRBV7-3
CDR3 length: 12
CDR3 protein: CATRGQADGYTF
CDR3 DNA: TGTGCCACACGGGGACAGGCGGATGGCTACACCTTC

clone size: .
D gene: TRBD2
J gene: TRBJ2-1
V gene: TRBV27
CDR3 length: 18
CDR3 protein: CASSPLPGLAGKYNEQFF
CDR3 DNA: TGTGCCAGCAGTCCCCTCCCGGGACTAGCGGGGAAATACAATGAGCAGTTCTTC

clone size: .
D gene: .
J gene: TRBJ1-1
V gene: TRBV29-1
CDR3 length: 13
CDR3 protein: CSVEAQTNTEAFF
CDR3 DNA: TGCAGCGTTGAAGCACAGACGAACACTGAAGCTTTCTTT

clone size: .
D gene: .
J gene: TRBJ1-1
V gene: TRBV28
CDR3 length: 14
CDR3 protein: CASSAPGTLSEAFF
CDR3 DNA: TGTGCCAGCAGTGCCCCGGGGACTCTATCTGAAGCTTTCTTT

clone size: few
D gene: .
J gene: TRBJ1-2
V gene: TRBV5-1
CDR3 length: 16
CDR3 protein: CASSPEVRTAFYGYTF
CDR3 DNA: TGCGCCAGCAGCCCGGAGGTCCGGACGGCTTTCTATGGCTACACCTTC

clone size: few
D gene: .
J gene: TRBJ1-2
V gene: TRBV14
CDR3 length: 15
CDR3 protein: CASSQITGWLYGYTF
CDR3 DNA: TGTGCCAGCAGCCAAATAACAGGGTGGCTCTATGGCTACACCTTC

clone size: .
D gene: TRBD2
J gene: TRBJ2-5
V gene: TRBV4-1
CDR3 length: 17
CDR3 protein: CASSSTPGGGDRETQYF
CDR3 DNA: TGCGCCAGCAGCTCAACGCCTGGGGGGGGTGACCGGGAGACCCAGTACTTC

clone size: .
D gene: TRBD2
J gene: TRBJ2-1
V gene: TRBV11-2
CDR3 length: 15
CDR3 protein: CASTLGTSGVDEQFF
CDR3 DNA: TGTGCCAGCACCCTCGGGACTAGCGGGGTGGATGAGCAGTTCTTC

clone size: .
D gene: .
J gene: TRBJ2-1
V gene: TRBV9
CDR3 length: 16
CDR3 protein: CASSVQGFVSYNEQFF
CDR3 DNA: TGTGCCAGCAGCGTCCAGGGGTTCGTCTCCTACAATGAGCAGTTCTTC

clone size: .
D gene: TRBD1
J gene: TRBJ1-1
V gene: TRBV28
CDR3 length: 15
CDR3 protein: CASSPPTGMDTEAFF
CDR3 DNA: TGTGCCAGCAGTCCCCCGACAGGGATGGACACTGAAGCTTTCTTT

clone size: .
D gene: TRBD2
J gene: TRBJ2-7
V gene: TRBV13
CDR3 length: 13
CDR3 protein: CASSSRLAEEQYF
CDR3 DNA: TGTGCCAGCAGCTCCCGACTAGCGGAAGAGCAGTACTTC

clone size: .
D gene: .
J gene: TRBJ2-7
V gene: TRBV7-9
CDR3 length: 11
CDR3 protein: CASNYRDEQYF
CDR3 DNA: TGTGCCAGCAACTACAGGGACGAGCAGTACTTC

clone size: .
D gene: TRBD1
J gene: TRBJ1-2
V gene: TRBV4-2
CDR3 length: 15
CDR3 protein: CASSPGTGENYGYTF
CDR3 DNA: TGTGCCAGCAGTCCCGGGACAGGGGAGAACTATGGCTACACCTTC

clone size: .
D gene: .
J gene: TRBJ2-7
V gene: TRBV12-3/TRBV12-4
CDR3 length: 13
CDR3 protein: CASSLDSSYEQYF
CDR3 DNA: TGTGCCAGCAGTTTAGATAGCTCCTACGAGCAGTACTTC

clone size: .
D gene: .
J gene: TRBJ2-7
V gene: TRBV29-1
CDR3 length: 12
CDR3 protein: CSAVDWAYEQYF
CDR3 DNA: TGCAGCGCAGTCGACTGGGCCTACGAGCAGTACTTC

clone size: .
D gene: TRBD2
J gene: TRBJ2-1
V gene: TRBV7-3
CDR3 length: 19
CDR3 protein: CASSLTSGSSGRGGNEQFF
CDR3 DNA: TGTGCCAGCAGCTTAACGAGTGGGTCTAGCGGGAGAGGAGGGAATGAGCAGTTCTTC

clone size: .
D gene: TRBD2
J gene: TRBJ2-1
V gene: TRBV11-3
CDR3 length: 16
CDR3 protein: CASSSGGLAAYNEQFF
CDR3 DNA: TGTGCCAGCAGCTCCGGTGGGCTAGCGGCTTACAATGAGCAGTTCTTC

clone size: once
D gene: TRBD2
J gene: TRBJ2-1
V gene: TRBV7-3
CDR3 length: 15
CDR3 protein: CASSLNSGSSNEQFF
CDR3 DNA: TGTGCCAGCAGCTTAAATAGCGGGAGCTCCAATGAGCAGTTCTTC

clone size: .
D gene: .
J gene: TRBJ2-6
V gene: TRBV27
CDR3 length: 18
CDR3 protein: CASRSLLDSFSGANVLTF
CDR3 DNA: TGTGCCAGCAGATCCCTCCTGGACTCATTCTCTGGGGCCAACGTCCTGACTTTC

clone size: .
D gene: .
J gene: TRBJ1-5
V gene: TRBV7-9
CDR3 length: 16
CDR3 protein: CASSGSWGRGNQPQHF
CDR3 DNA: TGTGCCAGCAGCGGGTCCTGGGGCAGAGGCAATCAGCCCCAGCATTTT

clone size: few
D gene: TRBD1
J gene: TRBJ2-7
V gene: TRBV25-1
CDR3 length: 15
CDR3 protein: CASSAANRGSYEQYF
CDR3 DNA: TGTGCCAGCAGTGCGGCTAACAGGGGATCCTACGAGCAGTACTTC

clone size: once
D gene: .
J gene: TRBJ1-5
V gene: TRBV20-1
CDR3 length: 10
CDR3 protein: CSGGRDTQHF
CDR3 DNA: TGCAGTGGGGGAAGGGACACCCAGCATTTT

clone size: .
D gene: .
J gene: TRBJ1-4
V gene: TRBV5-5
CDR3 length: 16
CDR3 protein: CASSLGGMLRREKLFF
CDR3 DNA: TGTGCCAGCAGCTTGGGGGGCATGCTTCGTAGGGAAAAACTGTTTTTT

clone size: once
D gene: TRBD2
J gene: TRBJ2-7
V gene: TRBV3-1/TRBV3-2
CDR3 length: 19
CDR3 protein: CASSQDPETSGKLSYEQYF
CDR3 DNA: TGTGCCAGCAGCCAAGATCCGGAGACTAGCGGGAAGTTGTCCTACGAGCAGTACTTC

clone size: .
D gene: TRBD2
J gene: TRBJ2-3
V gene: TRBV9
CDR3 length: 19
CDR3 protein: CASSPQGGLAGGGADTQYF
CDR3 DNA: TGTGCCAGCAGCCCCCAAGGAGGGCTAGCGGGTGGGGGCGCAGATACGCAGTATTTT

clone size: few
D gene: .
J gene: TRBJ1-5
V gene: TRBV7-8
CDR3 length: 17
CDR3 protein: CASSSGSTGFSNQPQHF
CDR3 DNA: TGTGCCAGCAGCTCGGGAAGTACAGGGTTCTCAAATCAGCCCCAGCATTTT

clone size: .
D gene: TRBD1
J gene: TRBJ1-2
V gene: TRBV27
CDR3 length: 13
CDR3 protein: CASSPRGSRGYTF
CDR3 DNA: TGTGCCAGCAGTCCCAGGGGGTCGAGGGGCTACACCTTC

clone size: .
D gene: .
J gene: TRBJ2-3
V gene: TRBV13
CDR3 length: 12
CDR3 protein: CASSFLREWQYF
CDR3 DNA: TGTGCCAGCAGCTTCCTTCGGGAATGGCAGTATTTT

clone size: few
D gene: .
J gene: TRBJ1-3
V gene: TRBV5-4
CDR3 length: 18
CDR3 protein: CASSLGTSKSRPGNTIYF
CDR3 DNA: TGTGCCAGCAGCTTGGGGACTTCCAAGTCGAGACCTGGAAACACCATATATTTT

clone size: once
D gene: .
J gene: TRBJ2-1
V gene: TRBV21-1
CDR3 length: 16
CDR3 protein: CASSKGNGSLGNEQFF
CDR3 DNA: TGTGCCAGCAGCAAAGGGAACGGGAGCTTAGGAAATGAGCAGTTCTTC

clone size: .
D gene: .
J gene: TRBJ1-5
V gene: TRBV5-6
CDR3 length: 18
CDR3 protein: CASSSRGGISYSNQPQHF
CDR3 DNA: TGTGCCAGCAGCTCTAGGGGGGGAATCTCCTATAGCAATCAGCCCCAGCATTTT

clone size: few
D gene: TRBD2
J gene: TRBJ2-7
V gene: TRBV5-4
CDR3 length: 14
CDR3 protein: CASSAPGLAREQYF
CDR3 DNA: TGTGCCAGCAGCGCGCCGGGACTAGCGCGGGAGCAGTACTTC

clone size: .
D gene: .
J gene: TRBJ2-5
V gene: TRBV2
CDR3 length: 13
CDR3 protein: CASSELRTETQYF
CDR3 DNA: TGTGCCAGCAGTGAACTGAGAACAGAGACCCAGTACTTC

clone size: .
D gene: .
J gene: TRBJ1-1
V gene: TRBV11-2
CDR3 length: 13
CDR3 protein: CASSSNGGRGAFF
CDR3 DNA: TGTGCCAGCAGCTCAAATGGGGGCAGGGGAGCTTTCTTT

clone size: few
D gene: .
J gene: TRBJ1-5
V gene: TRBV5-4
CDR3 length: 14
CDR3 protein: CASSLGGRNQPQHF
CDR3 DNA: TGTGCCAGCAGCTTGGGCGGGAGGAATCAGCCCCAGCATTTT